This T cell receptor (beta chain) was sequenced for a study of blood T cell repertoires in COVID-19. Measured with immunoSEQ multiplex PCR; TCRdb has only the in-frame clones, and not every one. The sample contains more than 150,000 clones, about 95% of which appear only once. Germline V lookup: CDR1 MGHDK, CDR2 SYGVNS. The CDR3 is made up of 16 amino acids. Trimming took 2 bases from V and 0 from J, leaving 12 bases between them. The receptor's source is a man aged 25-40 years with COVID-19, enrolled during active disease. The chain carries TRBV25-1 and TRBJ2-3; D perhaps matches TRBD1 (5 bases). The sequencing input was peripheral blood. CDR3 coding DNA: TGTGCCAGCAGTGAACATACAGGTACTAGCACAGATACGCAGTATTTT. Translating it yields CASSEHTGTSTDTQYF.